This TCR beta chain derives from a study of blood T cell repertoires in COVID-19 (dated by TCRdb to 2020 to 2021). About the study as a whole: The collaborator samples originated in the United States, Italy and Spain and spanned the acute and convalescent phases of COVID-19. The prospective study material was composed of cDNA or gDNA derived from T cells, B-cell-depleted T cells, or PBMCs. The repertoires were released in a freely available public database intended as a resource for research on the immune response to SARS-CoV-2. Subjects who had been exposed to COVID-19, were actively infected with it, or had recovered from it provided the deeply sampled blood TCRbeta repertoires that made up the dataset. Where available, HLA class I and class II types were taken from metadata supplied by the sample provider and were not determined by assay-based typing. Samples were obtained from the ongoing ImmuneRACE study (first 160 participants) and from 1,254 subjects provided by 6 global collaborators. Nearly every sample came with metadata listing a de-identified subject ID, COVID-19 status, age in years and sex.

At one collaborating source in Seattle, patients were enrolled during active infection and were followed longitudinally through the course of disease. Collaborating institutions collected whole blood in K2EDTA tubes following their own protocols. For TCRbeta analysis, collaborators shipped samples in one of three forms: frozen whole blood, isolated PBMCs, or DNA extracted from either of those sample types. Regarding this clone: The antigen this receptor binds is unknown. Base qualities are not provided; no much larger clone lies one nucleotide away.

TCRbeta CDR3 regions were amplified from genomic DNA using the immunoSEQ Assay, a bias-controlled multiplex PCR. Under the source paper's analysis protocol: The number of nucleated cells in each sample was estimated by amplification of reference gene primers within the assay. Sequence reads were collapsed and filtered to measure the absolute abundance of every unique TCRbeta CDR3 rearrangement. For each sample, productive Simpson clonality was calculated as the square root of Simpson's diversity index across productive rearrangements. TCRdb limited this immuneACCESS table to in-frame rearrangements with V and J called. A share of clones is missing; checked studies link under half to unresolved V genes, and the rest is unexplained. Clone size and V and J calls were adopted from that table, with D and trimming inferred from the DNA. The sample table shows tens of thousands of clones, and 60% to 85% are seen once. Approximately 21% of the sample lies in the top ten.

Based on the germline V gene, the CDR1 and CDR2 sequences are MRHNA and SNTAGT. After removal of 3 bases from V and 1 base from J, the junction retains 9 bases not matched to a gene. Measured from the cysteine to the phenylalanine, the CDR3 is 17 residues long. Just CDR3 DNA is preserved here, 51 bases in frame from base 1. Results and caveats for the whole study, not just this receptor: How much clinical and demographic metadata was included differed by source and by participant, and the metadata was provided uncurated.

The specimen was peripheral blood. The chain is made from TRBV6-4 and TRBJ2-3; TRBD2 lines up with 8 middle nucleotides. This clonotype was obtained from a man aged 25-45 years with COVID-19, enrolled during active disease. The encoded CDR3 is CASSETSELAGTDTQYF. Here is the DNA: TGTGCCAGCAGTGAGACCTCCGAACTAGCGGGCACAGATACGCAGTATTTT.